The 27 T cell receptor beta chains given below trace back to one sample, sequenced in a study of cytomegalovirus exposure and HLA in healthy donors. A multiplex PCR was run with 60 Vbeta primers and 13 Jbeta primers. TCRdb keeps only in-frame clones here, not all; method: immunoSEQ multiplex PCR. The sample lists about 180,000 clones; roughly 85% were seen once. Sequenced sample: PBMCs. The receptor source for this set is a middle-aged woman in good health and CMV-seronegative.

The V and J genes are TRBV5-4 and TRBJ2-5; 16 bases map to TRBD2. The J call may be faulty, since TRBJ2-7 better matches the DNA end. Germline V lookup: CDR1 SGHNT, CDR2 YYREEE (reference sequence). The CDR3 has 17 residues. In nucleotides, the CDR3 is TGTGCCAGCAGCTTCGGACCGGGACTAGCGGGAGGGCGCGAGCAGTACTTC. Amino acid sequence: CASSFGPGLAGGREQYF.

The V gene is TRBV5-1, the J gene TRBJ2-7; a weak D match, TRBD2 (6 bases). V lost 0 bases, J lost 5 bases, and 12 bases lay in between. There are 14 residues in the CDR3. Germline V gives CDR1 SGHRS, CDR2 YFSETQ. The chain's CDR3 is CASSLAGGNHEQYF. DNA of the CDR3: TGCGCCAGCAGCTTGGCAGGAGGGAACCACGAGCAGTACTTC.

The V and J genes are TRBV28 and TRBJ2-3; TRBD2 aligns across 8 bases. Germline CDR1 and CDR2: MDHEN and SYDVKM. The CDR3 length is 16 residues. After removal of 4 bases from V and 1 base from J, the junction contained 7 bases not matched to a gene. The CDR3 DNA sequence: TGTGCCAGCAGTTCCCCGAGCGGGAGTCGCACAGATACGCAGTATTTT. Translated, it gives CASSSPSGSRTDTQYF.

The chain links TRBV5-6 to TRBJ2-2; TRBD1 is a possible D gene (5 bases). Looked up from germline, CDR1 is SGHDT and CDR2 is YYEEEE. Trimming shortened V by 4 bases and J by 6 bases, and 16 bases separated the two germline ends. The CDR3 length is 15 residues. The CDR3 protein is CASSRREFVAGELFF. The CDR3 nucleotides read TGTGCCAGCAGCCGCAGGGAATTTGTCGCCGGGGAGCTGTTTTTT.

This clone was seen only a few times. The chain's CDR3 is CASSGGSPPEQYF. In DNA form, the CDR3 reads TGCGCCAGCAGTGGGGGCTCCCCACCCGAGCAGTACTTC. J is TRBJ2-7 and V is TRBV10-1; maybe TRBD1 (5 bases). With 4 bases removed from V and 6 bases from J, the gap between germline ends came to 13 bases. This CDR3 is built from 13 residues. Germline CDR1 WNHNN, CDR2 SYGVQD (reference sequence).

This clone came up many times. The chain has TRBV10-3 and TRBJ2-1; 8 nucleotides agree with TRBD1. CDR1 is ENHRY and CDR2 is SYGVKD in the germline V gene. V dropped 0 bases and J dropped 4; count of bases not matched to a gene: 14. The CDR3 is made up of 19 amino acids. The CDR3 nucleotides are TGTGCCATCAGTGAGTCGACTCTGAAGGACAGGGCGCTTTACAATGAGCAGTTCTTC. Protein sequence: CAISESTLKDRALYNEQFF.

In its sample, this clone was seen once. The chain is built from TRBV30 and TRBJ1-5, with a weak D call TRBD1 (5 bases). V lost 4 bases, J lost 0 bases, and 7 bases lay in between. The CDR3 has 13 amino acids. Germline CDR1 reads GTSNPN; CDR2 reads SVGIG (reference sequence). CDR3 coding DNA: TGTGCCTGGACAGGGTCTAGCAATCAGCCCCAGCATTTT. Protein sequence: CAWTGSSNQPQHF.

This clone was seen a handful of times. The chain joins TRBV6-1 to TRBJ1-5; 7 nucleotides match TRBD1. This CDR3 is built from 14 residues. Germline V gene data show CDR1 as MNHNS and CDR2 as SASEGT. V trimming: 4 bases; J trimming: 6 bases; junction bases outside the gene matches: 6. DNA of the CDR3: TGTGCCAGCAGTGTACAGGGGACGGGTCAGCCCCAGCATTTT. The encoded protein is CASSVQGTGQPQHF.

The CDR3, as DNA: TGCGCCAGCAGCCAAGGTTGGGGGGGGACGGGCGAGCAGTACTTC. Encoded protein: CASSQGWGGTGEQYF. The chain has TRBV4-3 and TRBJ2-7; TRBD2 agrees at 7 bases. This CDR3 has 15 amino acids. Losses at the gene ends were 1 base for V and 6 bases for J; bases not matched to a gene: 9. Germline V lookup: CDR1 LGHNA, CDR2 YSLEER.

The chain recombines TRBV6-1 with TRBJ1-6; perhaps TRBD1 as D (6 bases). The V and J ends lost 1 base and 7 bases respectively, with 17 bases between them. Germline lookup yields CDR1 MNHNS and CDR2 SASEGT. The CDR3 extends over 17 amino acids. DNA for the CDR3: TGTGCCAGCAGTGAAGGACGGGGGGGCGCGCAAAATTCACCCCTCCACTTT. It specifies CASSEGRGGAQNSPLHF.

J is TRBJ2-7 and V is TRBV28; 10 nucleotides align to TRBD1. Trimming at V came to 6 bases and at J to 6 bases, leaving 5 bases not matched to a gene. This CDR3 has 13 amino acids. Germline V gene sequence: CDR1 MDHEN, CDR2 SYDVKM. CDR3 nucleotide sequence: TGTGCCAGCAGGACCGGGACAGGGGTCGAGCAGTACTTC. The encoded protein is CASRTGTGVEQYF.

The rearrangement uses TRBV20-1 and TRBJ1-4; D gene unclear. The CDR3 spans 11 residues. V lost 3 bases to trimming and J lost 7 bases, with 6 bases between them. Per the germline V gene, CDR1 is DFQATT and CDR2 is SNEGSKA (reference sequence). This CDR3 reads CSASLGEKLFF. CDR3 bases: TGCAGTGCTAGTCTCGGTGAAAAACTGTTTTTT.

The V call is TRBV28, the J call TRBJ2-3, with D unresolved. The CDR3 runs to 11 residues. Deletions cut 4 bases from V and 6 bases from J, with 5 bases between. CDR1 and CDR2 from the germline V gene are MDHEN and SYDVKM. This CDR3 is CASSSPDTQYF. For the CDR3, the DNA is TGTGCCAGCAGTTCCCCGGATACGCAGTATTTT.

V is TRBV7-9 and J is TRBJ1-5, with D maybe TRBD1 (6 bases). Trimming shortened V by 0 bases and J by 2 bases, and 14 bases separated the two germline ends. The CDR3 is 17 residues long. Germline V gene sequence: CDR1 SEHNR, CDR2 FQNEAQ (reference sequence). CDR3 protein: CASSLALGGQGNQPQHF. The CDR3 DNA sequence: TGTGCCAGCAGCTTAGCTCTCGGGGGGCAGGGCAATCAGCCCCAGCATTTT.

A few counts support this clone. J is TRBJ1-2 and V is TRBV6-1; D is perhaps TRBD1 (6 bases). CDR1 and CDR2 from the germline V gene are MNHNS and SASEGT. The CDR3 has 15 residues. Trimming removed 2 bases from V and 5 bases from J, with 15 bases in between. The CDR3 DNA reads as TGTGCCAGCAGTGAACCCCCGGGGGGCGGGTATGGCTACACCTTC. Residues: CASSEPPGGGYGYTF.

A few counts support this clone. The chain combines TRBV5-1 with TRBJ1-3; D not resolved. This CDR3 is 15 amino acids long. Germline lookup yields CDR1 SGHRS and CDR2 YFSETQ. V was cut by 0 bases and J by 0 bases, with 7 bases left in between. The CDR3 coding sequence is TGCGCCAGCAGCTTGGGGTGGCCCTCTGGAAACACCATATATTTT. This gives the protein CASSLGWPSGNTIYF.

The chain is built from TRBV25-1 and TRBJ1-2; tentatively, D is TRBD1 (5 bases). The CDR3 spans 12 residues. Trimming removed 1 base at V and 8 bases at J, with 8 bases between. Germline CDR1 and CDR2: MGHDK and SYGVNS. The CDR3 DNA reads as TGTGCCAGCAGTGAATCAGGGTACGGCTACACCTTC. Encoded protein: CASSESGYGYTF.

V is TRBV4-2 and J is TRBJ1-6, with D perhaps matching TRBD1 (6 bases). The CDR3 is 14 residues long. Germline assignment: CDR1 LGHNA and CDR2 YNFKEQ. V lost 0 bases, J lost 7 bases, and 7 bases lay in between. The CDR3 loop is CASSQEGQNSPLHF. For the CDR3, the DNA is TGTGCCAGCAGCCAAGAAGGACAGAATTCACCCCTCCACTTT.

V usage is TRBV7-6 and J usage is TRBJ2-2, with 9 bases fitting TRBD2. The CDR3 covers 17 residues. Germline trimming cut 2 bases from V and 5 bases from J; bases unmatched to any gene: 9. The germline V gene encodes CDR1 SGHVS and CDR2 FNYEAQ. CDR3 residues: CASSLRAGGPWTGELFF. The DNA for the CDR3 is TGTGCCAGCAGCTTAAGGGCGGGGGGGCCTTGGACCGGGGAGCTGTTTTTT.

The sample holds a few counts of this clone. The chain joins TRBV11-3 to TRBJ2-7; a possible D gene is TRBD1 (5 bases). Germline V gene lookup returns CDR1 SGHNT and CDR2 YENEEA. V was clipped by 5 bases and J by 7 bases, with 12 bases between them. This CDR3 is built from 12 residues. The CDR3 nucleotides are TGTGCCAGCAGCCGCGGACAAACTGAGCAGTACTTC. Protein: CASSRGQTEQYF. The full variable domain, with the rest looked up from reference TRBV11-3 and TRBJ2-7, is EAGVVQSPRYKIIEKKQPVAFWCNPISGHNTLYWYLQNLGQGPELLIRYENEEAVDDSQLPKDRFSAERLKGVDSTLKIQPAELGDSAVYLCASSRGQTEQYFGPGTRLTVT.

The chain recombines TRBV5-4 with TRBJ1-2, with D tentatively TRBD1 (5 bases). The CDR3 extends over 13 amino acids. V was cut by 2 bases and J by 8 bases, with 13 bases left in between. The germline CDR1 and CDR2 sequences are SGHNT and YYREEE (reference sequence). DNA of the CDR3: TGTGCCAGCAGCTTCAGGGAATCTATCGGCTACACCTTC. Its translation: CASSFRESIGYTF.

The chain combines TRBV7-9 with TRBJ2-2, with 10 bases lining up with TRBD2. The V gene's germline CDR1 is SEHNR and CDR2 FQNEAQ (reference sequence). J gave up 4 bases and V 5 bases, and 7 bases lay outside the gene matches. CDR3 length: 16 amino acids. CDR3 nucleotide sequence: TGTGCCAGCAGCCTTTTAGCGGGGGGTGTCACCGGGGAGCTGTTTTTT. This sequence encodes CASSLLAGGVTGELFF.

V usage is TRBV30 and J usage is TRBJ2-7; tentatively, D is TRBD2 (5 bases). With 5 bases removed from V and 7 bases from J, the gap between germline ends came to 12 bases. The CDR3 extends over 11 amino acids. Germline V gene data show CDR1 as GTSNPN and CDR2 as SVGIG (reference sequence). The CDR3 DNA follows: TGTGCCTGGGACAAACTAGGGGAGCAGTACTTC. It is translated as CAWDKLGEQYF. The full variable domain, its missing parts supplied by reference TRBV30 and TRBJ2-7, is SQTIHQWPATLVQPVGSPLSLECTVEGTSNPNLYWYRQAAGRGLQLLFYSVGIGQISSEVPQNLSASRPQDRQFILSSKKLLLSDSGFYLCAWDKLGEQYFGPGTRLTVT.

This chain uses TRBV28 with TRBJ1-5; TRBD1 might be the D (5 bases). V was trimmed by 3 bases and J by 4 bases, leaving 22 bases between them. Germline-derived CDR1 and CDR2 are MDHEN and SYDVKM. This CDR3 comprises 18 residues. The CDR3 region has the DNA TGTGCCAGCAGTTTCTACGATTCCCGGCAGGGTGGGAATCAGCCCCAGCATTTT. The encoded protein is CASSFYDSRQGGNQPQHF. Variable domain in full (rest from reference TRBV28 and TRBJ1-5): DVKVTQSSRYLVKRTGEKVFLECVQDMDHENMFWYRQDPGLGLRLIYFSYDVKMKEKGDIPEGYSVSREKKERFSLILESASTNQTSMYLCASSFYDSRQGGNQPQHFGDGTRLSIL.

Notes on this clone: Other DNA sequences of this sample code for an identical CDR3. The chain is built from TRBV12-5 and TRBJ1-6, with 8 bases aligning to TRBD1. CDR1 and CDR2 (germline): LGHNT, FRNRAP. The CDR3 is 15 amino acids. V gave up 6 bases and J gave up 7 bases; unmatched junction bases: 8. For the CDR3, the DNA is TGTGCTAGTGGGACAGGGGCCAATCACAATTCACCCCTCCACTTT. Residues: CASGTGANHNSPLHF.

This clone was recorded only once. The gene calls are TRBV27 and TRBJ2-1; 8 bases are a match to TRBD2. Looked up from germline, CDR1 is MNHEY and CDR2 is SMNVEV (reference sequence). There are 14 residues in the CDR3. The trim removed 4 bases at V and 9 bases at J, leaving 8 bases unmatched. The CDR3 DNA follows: TGTGCCAGCAGTTACGGGAGGGCTACGATTGAGCAGTTCTTC. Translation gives CASSYGRATIEQFF.

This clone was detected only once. CDR3 DNA: TGCAGCGTTTCGGCTAGCGGGAGGGTAGATACGCAGTATTTT. This gives the protein CSVSASGRVDTQYF. The J gene is TRBJ2-3, the V gene TRBV29-1, with 12 nucleotides matching TRBD2. There are 14 residues in the CDR3. With 5 bases clipped from V and 5 bases from J, the junction kept 5 bases outside the gene matches. CDR1 and CDR2 from the germline V gene are SQVTM and ANQGSEA.